What follows is one T cell receptor (beta chain) and its context. Its antigen is unidentified. The sample originates from a study of graft-versus-host responses after intestinal transplantation. Study as a whole: Every transplant recipient was induced with anti-thymocyte globulin, then maintained on tacrolimus and steroids for about 3 years. General observations from the study: Early post-transplant falls in HvG clones accompanied the peak levels of circulating GvH clones. Among recipient marrow samples, GvH clones were found; some appeared first in ileum or blood.

Germline CDR1 MDHEN, CDR2 SYDVKM. The CDR3 sequence is 16 residues long. Trimming removed 2 bases from V and 1 base from J, with 14 bases in between. Libraries were prepared by immunoSEQ multiplex PCR; TCRdb keeps only in-frame clonotypes and omits some of them. The sample has over 120,000 clones, about nine tenths seen once; the top ten hold 0.15% to 0.2%. The source material was unstimulated CD4+ T cells sorted from spleen or lymph node cells, sampled before intestinal transplant. This chain joins TRBV28 and TRBJ1-2; TRBD1 might be the D (6 bases). This clonotype originated in a human donor who received an intestinal transplant. CDR3 residues: CASSLRQAFLNYGYTF. The DNA of the CDR3 is TGTGCCAGCAGTTTACGACAGGCGTTCCTTAACTATGGCTACACCTTC.